This section outlines one T cell receptor beta chain sequence together with its context. Its matching antigen is unknown. The data were taken from a study of cytomegalovirus exposure and HLA in healthy donors. Turning to the study itself: From about 200 million T cells, an earlier analysis saw 117 million unique TCR beta sequences.

PCR involved 60 Vbeta and 13 Jbeta primers. Methods used by the authors: It was a later analysis that counted around 85 million unique TCR beta chains, of which some 10 million were shared. Here immunoSEQ multiplex PCR was the method, and the copy in TCRdb shows in-frame clones only, minus some. Clonal size and the V and J genes are those of that table, whereas D and trimming came from the DNA. The sample records roughly 140,000 clones, nearly 80% being singletons. Whole-study results and caveats: Reported findings show TCR beta sequences accurately forecast HLA-A and HLA-B alleles in most subjects. In a later analysis, productive TCRs from donors in an Asian-associated ancestry cluster reportedly carried fewer N-insertions than the cohort mean.

The germline CDR1 and CDR2 sequences are SEHNR and FQNEAQ (reference sequence). This CDR3 has 14 residues. The V end lost 5 bases, the J end lost 5 bases, and 12 bases lay between the germline ends. Input material: PBMCs. This TCR was sampled from a male donor in good health and CMV-seronegative. This chain uses TRBV7-9 with TRBJ2-2; D not certain. CDR3 coding DNA: TGTGCCAGCAGCCAAGAGCTTTCGACCGGGGAGCTGTTTTTT. It translates to CASSQELSTGELFF.